The entry that follows covers one T cell receptor (beta chain) sequence. Its target is not known. Germline CDR1 and CDR2: MNHNS and SASEGT. The CDR3 runs 14 residues. cDNA libraries for TRB were generated by 5' RACE incorporating UMI labels. TCRdb reprocessed the 5' RACE reads; each CDR3 protein has one entry and no DNA is given. In all, the sample yields approximately 66,000 distinct CDR3 sequences. This specimen belongs to a study of CXCR3-negative and CXCR3-positive naive CD8 T cells. Findings and caveats of the study: CXCR3-negative and CXCR3-positive naive cells shared comparable TRBV-TRBJ usage, but memory cells did not. TRB CDR3s were more hydrophobic in CXCR3-positive than in CXCR3-negative naive cells. TCR strength was inferred from TRB CDR3 properties, while surface CD5 was comparable between naive subsets.

The chain links TRBV6-1 to TRBJ1-2. The sequence was obtained from a human donor in good health. Some clones in this sample may be carry-over from other donors' samples. Sequenced sample: naive CXCR3- CD8+ T cells from blood. Stated subset: CD45RO-CCR7+CD27+CD95- naive CD8+ T cells lacking CXCR3 (TNR3-). CDR3 amino acids: CASSEARPIYGYTF.